Each of the 11 T cell receptor beta chains below was sequenced from the same sample in a study of T cell repertoires in aging, cancer and after chemotherapy. Amplification of TCR beta used genomic DNA extracted from peripheral blood. Multiplex touch-down PCR with TRB-A/B primers amplified rearranged V-D-J TRB sequences. MiXCR, run by TCRdb on the multiplex PCR reads, gives a single entry per CDR3 protein. The sample lists around 20,000 distinct CDR3 sequences, 35% to 40% occurring once. Material: blood. These receptors were obtained from a human donor with a solid tumor.

The chain employs TRBV5-4 and TRBJ2-3, with TRBD2 identical over 11 bases. V trimming: 0 bases; J trimming: 2 bases; junction bases outside the gene matches: 5. The CDR3 extends over 17 amino acids. Per germline, CDR1 SGHNT and CDR2 YYREEE (reference sequence). As DNA, the CDR3 is TGTGCCAGCAGCTTGGTCTTAGCGGGAGGGTCCACAGATACGCAGTATTTT. Protein product: CASSLVLAGGSTDTQYF. Looking up the rest from reference TRBV5-4 and TRBJ2-3 gives the full variable domain: ETGVTQSPTHLIKTRGQQVTLRCSSQSGHNTVSWYQQALGQGPQFIFQYYREEENGRGNFPPRFSGLQFPNYSSELNVNALELDDSALYLCASSLVLAGGSTDTQYFGPGTRLTVL.

This clonotype has more than one count but fewer than ten. The rearrangement uses TRBV7-6 and TRBJ2-2; 8 nucleotides agree with TRBD1. V dropped 3 bases and J dropped 4; count of bases not matched to a gene: 1. In germline, CDR1 is SGHVS, CDR2 FNYEAQ. CDR3 length equals 14 residues. The CDR3 coding sequence is TGTGCCAGCAGCTTGGGGACAGGCACCGGGGAGCTGTTTTTT. The encoded protein is CASSLGTGTGELFF.

This clonotype came up a few times. V usage is TRBV6-1 and J usage is TRBJ2-3; D is possibly TRBD1 (6 bases). This CDR3 is 15 amino acids long. Looked up from germline, CDR1 is MNHNS and CDR2 is SASEGT. The V end lost 8 bases, the J end lost 0 bases, and 15 bases lay between the germline ends. This CDR3 reads CASLAVQGSTDTQYF. The CDR3, as DNA: TGTGCCAGCCTCGCCGTCCAGGGGAGCACAGATACGCAGTATTTT.

This clonotype has more than one count but fewer than ten. The CDR3 is CASSFAGAHEQYF. Written as DNA, the CDR3 is TGTGCCAGCAGCTTTGCGGGGGCTCACGAGCAGTACTTC. The chain joins TRBV11-1 to TRBJ2-7; a possible D gene is TRBD2 (7 bases). V was pared by 3 bases and J by 5 bases, with 11 bases between. Germline CDR1 and CDR2: SGHAT and FQDESV (reference sequence). CDR3 length: 13 amino acids.

This chain uses TRBV12-3 or TRBV12-4 with TRBJ1-3; D remains unclear. The CDR3 is made up of 14 amino acids. V dropped 7 bases and J dropped 0 bases, with 10 bases sitting between them. The CDR3 protein is CASTPLDSGNTIYF. The CDR3 region has the DNA TGTGCCAGCACCCCGCTAGACTCTGGAAACACCATATATTTT.

V usage is TRBV18 and J usage is TRBJ1-2; no reliable D call. The CDR3 covers 16 residues. Trimming removed 3 bases at V and 8 bases at J, with 22 bases between. Germline CDR1 KGHSH, CDR2 LQKENI. The CDR3 here is CASSPPSTRRLYGYTF. As DNA, the CDR3 is TGTGCCAGCTCACCGCCCTCGACAAGGAGGCTTTACGGCTACACCTTC.

This chain uses TRBV6-5 with TRBJ1-6; no clear D gene. Germline CDR1 is MNHEY and CDR2 is SVGAGI. The CDR3 sequence is 9 residues long. With 8 bases removed from V and 9 bases from J, the gap between germline ends came to 2 bases. This CDR3 is CASGSPLHF. The CDR3 coding sequence is TGTGCCAGCGGTTCACCCCTCCACTTT.

This clonotype was detected a few times. This chain uses TRBV11-1 with TRBJ2-5; TRBD1 matches 7 bases. V lost 5 bases and J lost 3; bases outside the gene matches: 6. This CDR3 is 14 amino acids long. Germline V gives CDR1 SGHAT, CDR2 FQDESV (reference sequence). The CDR3 loop is CASSLDRSEETQYF. The CDR3 DNA is TGTGCCAGCAGCCTGGACAGGAGTGAAGAGACCCAGTACTTC.

The chain couples TRBV6-5 to TRBJ1-1, with D tentatively TRBD1 (5 bases). V was pared by 1 base and J by 0 bases, with 9 bases between. Germline V CDR1 and CDR2: MNHEY, SVGAGI. CDR3 length: 15 amino acids. The CDR3 nucleotides are TGTGCCAGCAGTTACTACAGGAACATGAACACTGAAGCTTTCTTT. It is translated as CASSYYRNMNTEAFF.

The chain employs TRBV6-5 and TRBJ1-5, with D possibly being TRBD1 (5 bases). This CDR3 spans 13 amino acids. V gave up 2 bases and J gave up 7 bases, with 9 bases separating them. The germline CDR1 and CDR2 sequences are MNHEY and SVGAGI. CDR3 coding DNA: TGTGCCAGCAGTTACGGTCGGGACCAGCCCCAGCATTTT. Residues: CASSYGRDQPQHF.

This chain uses TRBV10-3 with TRBJ2-5; no clear D. V was clipped by 8 bases and J by 1 base, with 8 bases between them. Per germline, CDR1 ENHRY and CDR2 SYGVKD. The CDR3 sequence is 12 residues long. The CDR3 DNA reads TGTGCCATCGGTGGCAGCCAAGAGACCCAGTACTTC. Translated, it gives CAIGGSQETQYF.